These 26 T cell receptor beta chains were all obtained from the same sample, sequenced in a study of OX40 agonist ivuxolimab in advanced cancers. Data came from immunoSEQ multiplex PCR; TCRdb stores just in-frame clones and leaves some out. The sample includes tens of thousands of clones, about 90% of them seen just once. The sequencing here drew on CD4+ or CD8+ T cells sorted from blood, taken in a trial of the OX40 agonist ivuxolimab. These receptors were collected from an adult with an advanced solid tumor such as melanoma, head and neck, liver or kidney cancer.

V is TRBV18 and J is TRBJ2-2, with 8 bases aligning to TRBD1. The CDR3 loop spans 15 amino acids. The junction had 8 bases not matched to a gene; V was cut back by 6 bases and J by 5 bases. In germline, CDR1 is KGHSH, CDR2 LQKENI. CDR3 coding DNA: TGTGCCAGCTCCCGCGACAGGGGATATACCGGGGAGCTGTTTTTT. Its protein product is CASSRDRGYTGELFF.

The gene calls are TRBV27 and TRBJ1-2; 8 positions match TRBD1. The length of the CDR3 is 14 residues. CDR1 and CDR2 from the germline V gene are MNHEY and SMNVEV (reference sequence). V shed 5 bases and J 3 bases; nucleotides not matched to a gene: 5. CDR3 in DNA: TGTGCCAGCAGTGGGGACAGGAACTACTATGGCTACACCTTC. Its protein is CASSGDRNYYGYTF.

The chain uses TRBV19 and TRBJ2-3; D not certain. V was clipped by 5 bases and J by 0 bases, with 15 bases between them. The germline CDR1 and CDR2 sequences are LNHDA and SQIVND (reference sequence). CDR3 length equals 16 residues. The DNA of the CDR3 is TGTGCCAGTAGTCCGAGATTTCGAGAGAGCACAGATACGCAGTATTTT. Translated: CASSPRFRESTDTQYF. Drawing the rest from reference TRBV19 and TRBJ2-3, the complete variable domain is DGGITQSPKYLFRKEGQNVTLSCEQNLNHDAMYWYRQDPGQGLRLIYYSQIVNDFQKGDIAEGYSVSREKKESFPLTVTSAQKNPTAFYLCASSPRFRESTDTQYFGPGTRLTVL.

The V call is TRBV6-5, the J call TRBJ1-2, with 7 bases matching TRBD1. Germline trimming cut 2 bases from V and 4 bases from J; bases unmatched to any gene: 4. The CDR3 is 14 amino acids. Looked up from germline, CDR1 is MNHEY and CDR2 is SVGAGI. CDR3 residues: CASSYRGRVYGYTF. The CDR3 coding sequence is TGTGCCAGCAGTTACAGGGGGCGCGTCTATGGCTACACCTTC.

The chain joins TRBV28 to TRBJ1-5; D remains unclear. Germline CDR1 MDHEN, CDR2 SYDVKM. The V and J ends lost 2 bases and 4 bases respectively, with 6 bases between them. CDR3 length: 13 residues. CDR3 sequence reads: CASSLTPNQPQHF. CDR3 in DNA: TGTGCCAGCAGTTTAACTCCTAATCAGCCCCAGCATTTT.

The chain links TRBV15 to TRBJ1-5; D not certain. Germline CDR1 LNHNV, CDR2 YYDKDF (reference sequence). Trimming took 1 base from V and 5 from J, leaving 9 bases between them. The CDR3 covers 14 residues. In nucleotides, the CDR3 is TGTGCCACCAGCAGAGTCAGGTTACATCAGCCCCAGCATTTT. The encoded protein is CATSRVRLHQPQHF.

The rearrangement links TRBV6-6 to TRBJ1-1, with D uncertain. Looked up from germline, CDR1 is MNHNY and CDR2 is SVGAGI (reference sequence). This CDR3 comprises 15 residues. V was shortened by 2 bases and J by 0 bases, with 10 bases between the two germline ends. CDR3 loop: CASSYGVRMNTEAFF. The CDR3 region has the DNA TGTGCCAGCAGTTACGGTGTCAGGATGAACACTGAAGCTTTCTTT.

The chain recombines TRBV6-1 with TRBJ2-5; D perhaps matches TRBD1 (5 bases). Trimming pared 5 bases from V and 4 bases from J, leaving 11 bases between. The germline gives CDR1 MNHNS, CDR2 SASEGT. The CDR3 contains 13 residues. The CDR3 sequence: CASSLQTAETQYF. CDR3 DNA: TGTGCCAGCAGTTTGCAGACAGCAGAGACCCAGTACTTC.

This chain connects TRBV19 to TRBJ2-7; 8 nucleotides line up with TRBD2. Trimming took 4 bases from V and 0 from J; bases not matched to a gene: 5. The CDR3 consists of 15 residues. CDR1 is LNHDA and CDR2 is SQIVND in the germline V gene (reference sequence). The CDR3 loop is CASSNPGTSSYEQYF. CDR3 sequence (DNA): TGTGCCAGTAGTAACCCCGGGACTAGCTCCTACGAGCAGTACTTC.

The chain is built from TRBV27 and TRBJ2-3; D remains unclear. Looked up from germline, CDR1 is MNHEY and CDR2 is SMNVEV (reference sequence). This CDR3 spans 12 amino acids. V lost 5 bases and J 9 bases, leaving 12 bases between the germline ends. The CDR3: CASSNYLGTQYF. CDR3 DNA: TGTGCCAGCAGTAATTATCTTGGGACGCAGTATTTT.

The chain carries TRBV9 and TRBJ2-2; 8 bases are a match to TRBD1. The V gene's germline CDR1 is SGDLS and CDR2 YYNGEE. This CDR3 is built from 17 residues. Unmatched junction bases numbered 8, after V lost 0 bases and J lost 4 bases. The CDR3 region has the DNA TGTGCCAGCAGCGTAGGATGGCAGGGGGCTGGCACCGGGGAGCTGTTTTTT. Translation gives CASSVGWQGAGTGELFF.

This chain connects TRBV14 to TRBJ2-5; no firm D call. CDR3 length equals 14 residues. V lost 1 base, J lost 4 bases, and 10 bases lay in between. Germline CDR1 is SGHDN and CDR2 is FVKESK. The CDR3 loop is CASSQVSARETQYF. The CDR3 nucleotides are TGTGCCAGCAGCCAAGTTTCAGCGAGAGAGACCCAGTACTTC.

The chain couples TRBV4-3 to TRBJ2-7; no clear D. The CDR3 has 16 amino acids. Germline V CDR1 and CDR2: LGHNA, YSLEER. Deletions cut 2 bases from V and 4 bases from J, with 18 bases between. Written as DNA, the CDR3 is TGCGCCAGCAGCCAACCCTGGGCACTGCGGCGTTACGAGCAGTACTTC. Its protein product is CASSQPWALRRYEQYF.

This chain connects TRBV6-4 to TRBJ1-3; the D is unclear. This CDR3 is built from 14 residues. Trimming removed 6 bases from V and 0 bases from J, with 9 bases in between. The V gene's germline CDR1 is MRHNA and CDR2 SNTAGT. The CDR3 DNA is TGTGCCAGCAGGAGGACGGCCTCTGGAAACACCATATATTTT. Translation: CASRRTASGNTIYF.

This clone was detected only once. The V call is TRBV7-3, the J call TRBJ2-1, with a weak D call TRBD2 (5 bases). Germline assignment: CDR1 SGHTA and CDR2 FQGTGA. V was pared by 2 bases and J by 4 bases, with 9 bases between. CDR3 length equals 14 residues. CDR3 DNA: TGTGCCAGCAGCTTATCGGGAATTTACAATGAGCAGTTCTTC. Translation: CASSLSGIYNEQFF.

The count of this clone is one. The chain combines TRBV18 with TRBJ1-2, with TRBD1 matching 8 bases. Per the germline V gene, CDR1 is KGHSH and CDR2 is LQKENI. After removal of 2 bases from V and 4 bases from J, the junction contained 6 bases not matched to a gene. This CDR3 region has 15 residues. The DNA for the CDR3 is TGTGCCAGCTCACCAGTTTTGACAGGGGCCTATGGCTACACCTTC. Protein sequence: CASSPVLTGAYGYTF.

V and J are TRBV30 and TRBJ2-7; 7 bases are shared with TRBD2. Germline trimming cut 0 bases from V and 6 bases from J; bases unmatched to any gene: 5. CDR1 GTSNPN and CDR2 SVGIG come from the germline V gene (reference sequence). The CDR3 spans 13 residues. The CDR3 DNA reads as TGTGCCTGGAGTGTACTGGGAGGGACCGAGCAGTACTTC. This gives the protein CAWSVLGGTEQYF.

The CDR3 DNA reads as TGTGCCAGCAGATCGCCGGGACAGGGGATAGAGCAGTACTTC. It is translated as CASRSPGQGIEQYF. V gene TRBV6-1 combines with J gene TRBJ2-7; 10 bases are a match to TRBD1. The CDR3 runs to 14 residues. The germline V gene encodes CDR1 MNHNS and CDR2 SASEGT. V gave up 6 bases and J gave up 7 bases; unmatched junction bases: 9.

This sequence joins TRBV7-2 and TRBJ2-7; TRBD2 might be the D (6 bases). The CDR3 covers 15 residues. Germline assignment: CDR1 SGHTA and CDR2 FQGNSA. Trimming took off 6 bases at V and 3 bases at J, with 18 bases between the two ends. CDR3 nucleotides: TGTGCCAGCAGTCGTACCGGGACTCGGAACTACGAGCAGTACTTC. The encoded protein is CASSRTGTRNYEQYF.

The chain combines TRBV19 with TRBJ1-5, with D perhaps matching TRBD1 (6 bases). Germline CDR1 LNHDA, CDR2 SQIVND (reference sequence). This CDR3 is 15 amino acids long. Trimming shortened V by 8 bases and J by 3 bases, and 17 bases separated the two germline ends. This CDR3 is CASVRSLGANQPQHF. The CDR3 DNA sequence: TGTGCCAGTGTACGATCCTTGGGGGCCAATCAGCCCCAGCATTTT.

This clone was picked up one time. The rearrangement joins TRBV2 to TRBJ1-6; D uncertain. V lost 11 bases, J lost 7 bases, and 15 bases lay in between. The germline CDR1 and CDR2 sequences are SNHLY and FYNNEI. The CDR3 contains 13 residues. In DNA, the CDR3 is TGTGCCGGAACAGCCGTTCAAAATTCACCCCTCCACTTT. Its protein is CAGTAVQNSPLHF.

V is TRBV5-1 and J is TRBJ2-3; 14 positions match TRBD2. Germline CDR1 reads SGHRS; CDR2 reads YFSETQ. V lost 0 bases to trimming and J lost 4 bases; unmatched junction nucleotides: 7. The CDR3 consists of 18 residues. CDR3 sequence reads: CASSLGTSGRTRADTQYF. Here the CDR3 DNA reads TGCGCCAGCAGCTTGGGGACTAGCGGGAGGACTAGGGCAGATACGCAGTATTTT.

J is TRBJ2-2 and V is TRBV10-3, with D perhaps matching TRBD1 (6 bases). The germline V gene encodes CDR1 ENHRY and CDR2 SYGVKD. This CDR3 is 16 amino acids long. V lost 6 bases and J lost 0, with 14 bases in between. The DNA of the CDR3 is TGTGCCATCAGGACGGGACACGCGTCGAACACCGGGGAGCTGTTTTTT. The encoded protein is CAIRTGHASNTGELFF.

The genes are TRBV7-6 and TRBJ2-7; 13 nucleotides align to TRBD2. The CDR3 has 15 residues. Unmatched junction bases numbered 2, after V lost 3 bases and J lost 3 bases. Germline V gene lookup returns CDR1 SGHVS and CDR2 FNYEAQ. Here the CDR3 reads CASSLTSGRFYEQYF. The CDR3, as DNA: TGTGCCAGCAGCTTGACTAGCGGGAGGTTCTACGAGCAGTACTTC.

The rearrangement links TRBV4-2 to TRBJ1-5; no clear D gene. Germline lookup yields CDR1 LGHNA and CDR2 YNFKEQ. Deletions cut 1 base from V and 5 bases from J, with 12 bases between. The CDR3 runs to 15 residues. DNA of the CDR3: TGTGCCAGCAGCCAAGGGGCCGAGTCCTATCAGCCCCAGCATTTT. This translates into CASSQGAESYQPQHF.

V is TRBV5-6 and J is TRBJ1-2; maybe TRBD1 (6 bases). The germline V and J ends were trimmed by 4 bases and 2 bases, with 15 bases remaining between them. CDR3 length: 15 residues. From germline, CDR1 is SGHDT and CDR2 YYEEEE. The CDR3 coding sequence is TGTGCCAGCAGCCCGCGGGGGGGGCGGAACTATGGCTACACCTTC. Its protein is CASSPRGGRNYGYTF.